This paragraph reports one T cell receptor beta chain. Produced via immunoSEQ multiplex PCR; TCRdb's table is partial and in-frame only. The sample includes some 120,000 clones, over 85% of them seen just once. This specimen belongs to a study of control samples from healthy donors and cancer patients. The germline CDR1 and CDR2 sequences are LNHDA and SQIVND (reference sequence). Trimming took 5 bases from V and 1 from J, leaving 15 bases between them. CDR3 length equals 15 residues. This rearrangement joins TRBV19 to TRBJ2-7; tentatively, D is TRBD2 (5 bases). This TCR derives from a young man in good health. Material: blood. In DNA form, the CDR3 reads TGTGCCAGTAGTGAAGAGGGAGTTGCTTCCTACGAGCAGTACTTC. Translated, it gives CASSEEGVASYEQYF.